This T cell receptor (beta chain) was retrieved from a study of T cells after posttransplantation cyclophosphamide. Control samples came 1 year after myeloablative marrow transplants with methotrexate plus calcineurin inhibitor. The data were produced by immunoSEQ multiplex PCR, yet TCRdb's version contains in-frame clones alone and is incomplete. The sample contains approximately 10,000 clones, approximately 90% of which appear only once. This CDR3 is 17 amino acids long. After removal of 2 bases from V and 6 bases from J, the junction contained 13 bases not matched to a gene. CDR1 is SGHNT and CDR2 is YYREEE in the germline V gene (reference sequence).

Sample: PBMCs, taken after an allogeneic stem cell transplant with a calcineurin inhibitor and methotrexate. The V and J genes are TRBV5-4 and TRBJ2-7; 11 bases align to TRBD2. The TCR comes from a male patient aged 25-45 years who received an allogeneic stem cell transplant from an unrelated donor, was CMV-positive, and had no GVHD. Some of these T cells may belong to the graft donor. CDR3 sequence reads: CASSFYPLAGGPSEQYV. For the CDR3, the DNA is TGTGCCAGCAGCTTCTACCCCCTAGCGGGAGGTCCCTCCGAGCAGTACGTC.